A single sample is the source of the 24 T cell receptor beta chains below, sequenced in a study of OX40 agonist ivuxolimab in advanced cancers. This table comes from immunoSEQ multiplex PCR, and its TCRdb copy is limited to in-frame clones, with some not included. The sample has around 68,000 clones, 70% to 90% seen once; the top ten hold around 0.63%. The sample consisted of CD4+ or CD8+ T cells sorted from blood, taken in a trial of the OX40 agonist ivuxolimab. These receptor sequences come from an adult with an advanced solid tumor such as melanoma, head and neck, liver or kidney cancer.

The chain employs TRBV18 and TRBJ2-5, with 7 bases aligning to TRBD2. Per germline, CDR1 KGHSH and CDR2 LQKENI. Trimming removed 0 bases from V and 3 bases from J; junction bases left unmatched: 7. This CDR3 is 16 amino acids long. This chain's CDR3 is CASSPPYPGGKETQYF. The CDR3, as DNA: TGTGCCAGCTCACCACCGTACCCGGGGGGTAAAGAGACCCAGTACTTC.

The V gene is TRBV6-5, the J gene TRBJ2-5; 7 bases agree with TRBD1. The CDR3 has 15 residues. J lost 1 base, V lost 6 bases, and 8 bases had no gene match. Germline-derived CDR1 and CDR2 are MNHEY and SVGAGI. The CDR3 loop reads CASRLTGLGQETQYF. CDR3 bases: TGTGCCAGCAGGTTGACAGGGCTTGGCCAAGAGACCCAGTACTTC.

This chain joins TRBV5-1 and TRBJ1-1; D not resolved. V dropped 0 bases and J dropped 5 bases, with 11 bases sitting between them. CDR3 size: 14 residues. Germline lookup yields CDR1 SGHRS and CDR2 YFSETQ. CDR3 sequence: CASSLEARGTEAFF. The CDR3 DNA is TGCGCCAGCAGCTTGGAAGCCCGAGGGACTGAAGCTTTCTTT.

The V and J genes are TRBV7-6 and TRBJ1-2, with 8 bases identical to TRBD1. The junction had 9 bases not matched to a gene; V was cut back by 2 bases and J by 7 bases. Germline V lookup: CDR1 SGHVS, CDR2 FNYEAQ. The CDR3 runs 15 residues. CDR3 in amino acids: CASSLIGTGTSGYTF. The CDR3 region has the DNA TGTGCCAGCAGCTTAATCGGGACAGGTACTTCTGGCTACACCTTC.

The gene calls are TRBV2 and TRBJ2-5; D unclear. The CDR3 spans 11 residues. Between the trimmed V and J ends, which lost 6 bases and 5 bases, there was a span of 7 bases. Germline CDR1 is SNHLY and CDR2 is FYNNEI. This chain's CDR3 is CASRVGETQYF. DNA of the CDR3: TGTGCCAGCAGGGTCGGCGAGACCCAGTACTTC.

J is TRBJ1-4 and V is TRBV18, with a weak D call TRBD1 (6 bases). Deletions cut 1 base from V and 8 bases from J, with 11 bases between. This CDR3 region has 14 residues. From germline, CDR1 is KGHSH and CDR2 LQKENI. The chain's CDR3 is CASSPQQGDEKLFF. The CDR3 DNA is TGTGCCAGCTCACCACAACAGGGAGACGAAAAACTGTTTTTT.

This clone was observed a few times. The V gene is TRBV10-2, the J gene TRBJ2-2; 8 nucleotides match TRBD1. CDR1 and CDR2 (germline): WSHSY, SAAADI. The CDR3 has 15 residues. V shed 4 bases, J shed 7 bases, and the junction held 8 bases outside the gene matches. Here the CDR3 reads CASSGQGAIGGELFF. CDR3 nucleotide sequence: TGCGCCAGCAGTGGCCAGGGGGCTATCGGCGGGGAGCTGTTTTTT.

The chain combines TRBV19 with TRBJ1-2; D gene unclear. Trimming cost V 3 bases and J 2 bases, with 10 bases left between them. The CDR3 runs to 14 residues. Per the germline V gene, CDR1 is LNHDA and CDR2 is SQIVND (reference sequence). The CDR3 sequence: CASSIFRGNYGYTF. The DNA for the CDR3 is TGTGCCAGTAGTATTTTTAGAGGGAACTATGGCTACACCTTC.

V is TRBV12-5 and J is TRBJ1-1; D is ambiguous. The germline gives CDR1 LGHNT, CDR2 FRNRAP. V dropped 6 bases and J dropped 7 bases, with 24 bases sitting between them. CDR3 length equals 16 residues. CDR3 protein: CASGIWGAGGHHEAFF. The CDR3, as DNA: TGTGCTAGTGGCATTTGGGGAGCTGGAGGGCACCATGAAGCTTTCTTT.

The V and J genes are TRBV5-1 and TRBJ2-3; D possibly corresponds to TRBD1 (6 bases). This CDR3 region has 16 residues. The V and J ends lost 3 bases and 6 bases respectively, with 20 bases between them. The germline V gene has CDR1 SGHRS and CDR2 YFSETQ. Here the CDR3 reads CASSSSLTGPRDTQYF. The CDR3 DNA follows: TGCGCCAGCAGCTCTAGCCTAACAGGGCCCCGTGATACGCAGTATTTT.

With respect to this clone: The junction differs from germline at one of its ends, possibly a read error. The chain has TRBV19 and TRBJ1-6; TRBD1 is a possible D gene (6 bases). The V gene's germline CDR1 is LNHDA and CDR2 SQIVND (reference sequence). This CDR3 region has 13 residues. The CDR3, as DNA: TGTGCCAGTAGTACGGGGGACAACCGGGAGAGTTGTTGG. It is translated as CASSTGDNRESCW.

CDR3 nucleotide sequence: TGTGCCAGCAGCTTAGCTGCGGCTGGGGCCAACGTCCTGACTTTC. Amino acid sequence: CASSLAAAGANVLTF. The rearrangement uses TRBV7-6 and TRBJ2-6; D gene uncertain. Looked up from germline, CDR1 is SGHVS and CDR2 is FNYEAQ. V lost 0 bases, J lost 2 bases, and 5 bases lay in between. The CDR3 totals 15 residues.

This clone was observed a single time. The rearrangement uses TRBV7-2 and TRBJ2-7; TRBD2 matches 8 bases. After removal of 3 bases from V and 2 bases from J, the junction contained 0 bases not matched to a gene. This CDR3 has 13 amino acids. Germline V gene data show CDR1 as SGHTA and CDR2 as FQGNSA. Here the CDR3 reads CASSFGGAYEQYF. CDR3 DNA: TGTGCCAGCAGCTTCGGGGGGGCCTACGAGCAGTACTTC.

This chain links TRBV29-1 with TRBJ2-1, with 7 bases matching TRBD2. V was pared by 5 bases and J by 0 bases, with 1 base of the junction left unmatched. Germline V gene sequence: CDR1 SQVTM, CDR2 ANQGSEA. The CDR3 consists of 13 residues. The CDR3 reads CSVSGASYNEQFF. The DNA for the CDR3 is TGCAGCGTTAGCGGGGCCTCCTACAATGAGCAGTTCTTC.

The V gene is TRBV6-6, the J gene TRBJ1-2; D ambiguous. This CDR3 is 15 amino acids long. Germline V gene sequence: CDR1 MNHNY, CDR2 SVGAGI (reference sequence). The V gene lost 5 bases and the J gene lost 4 bases, with 17 bases spanning the gap. The CDR3 sequence: CASSTNLAAGYGYTF. In nucleotides, the CDR3 is TGTGCCAGCAGTACAAATTTAGCAGCGGGCTATGGCTACACCTTC.

In the case of this clone: Within the sample, other DNA sequences also encode this same CDR3. V is TRBV2 and J is TRBJ1-5; D not resolved. This CDR3 is 13 amino acids long. The V gene's germline CDR1 is SNHLY and CDR2 FYNNEI. Trimming left V 6 bases short and J 0 bases short, with 6 bases between. CDR3 coding DNA: TGTGCCAGCAGGAGGGATAGCAATCAGCCCCAGCATTTT. Amino acid sequence: CASRRDSNQPQHF.

The V and J genes are TRBV4-1 and TRBJ2-1; possibly TRBD2 for D (6 bases). The V end lost 1 base, the J end lost 5 bases, and 15 bases lay between the germline ends. Germline V lookup: CDR1 MGHRA, CDR2 YSYEKL. CDR3 length: 16 residues. Here the CDR3 reads CASSQVGGVGDNEQFF. CDR3 bases: TGCGCCAGCAGCCAAGTAGGAGGGGTCGGAGACAATGAGCAGTTCTTC.

As DNA, the CDR3 is TGTGCCAGCAGCTTAGCTCGGGACAGCTTCTACGAGCAGTACTTC. It encodes CASSLARDSFYEQYF. The V gene is TRBV11-2, the J gene TRBJ2-7; 7 bases fit TRBD1. Germline CDR1 and CDR2: SGHAT and FQNNGV. The CDR3 has 15 amino acids. V shed 1 base, J shed 3 bases, and the junction held 6 bases outside the gene matches. The whole variable domain, filled in from reference TRBV11-2 and TRBJ2-7, reads EAGVAQSPRYKIIEKRQSVAFWCNPISGHATLYWYQQILGQGPKLLIQFQNNGVVDDSQLPKDRFSAERLKGVDSTLKIQPAKLEDSAVYLCASSLARDSFYEQYFGPGTRLTVT.

This chain uses TRBV5-1 with TRBJ2-5; the D gene is possibly TRBD2 (5 bases). V was shortened by 2 bases and J by 5 bases, with 13 bases between the two germline ends. The CDR3 runs to 14 residues. Germline CDR1 is SGHRS and CDR2 is YFSETQ. For the CDR3, the DNA is TGCGCCAGCAGCTTCGGCGGGCTTGGGGAGACCCAGTACTTC. Its translation: CASSFGGLGETQYF.

The genes are TRBV5-6 and TRBJ2-6; the D gene is possibly TRBD2 (6 bases). V was trimmed by 0 bases and J by 0 bases, leaving 16 bases between them. The CDR3 consists of 19 residues. The germline V gene has CDR1 SGHDT and CDR2 YYEEEE. In nucleotides, the CDR3 is TGTGCCAGCAGCTTGGTTGGGTCTAGCGAGTACTCTGGGGCCAACGTCCTGACTTTC. This gives the protein CASSLVGSSEYSGANVLTF.

The chain links TRBV7-9 to TRBJ1-6; D is possibly TRBD1 (6 bases). The CDR3 length is 14 residues. CDR1 is SEHNR, CDR2 FQNEAQ, per germline (reference sequence). The ends were cut back, 6 bases at V and 14 bases at J, with 20 bases in the middle. The CDR3 coding sequence is TGTGCCAGCAGTTTCGACAGGTCATCCACGACCCTCCACTTT. Encoded protein: CASSFDRSSTTLHF. The full variable domain, completed using reference TRBV7-9 and TRBJ1-6, is DTGVSQNPRHKITKRGQNVTFRCDPISEHNRLYWYRQTLGQGPEFLTYFQNEAQLEKSRLLSDRFSAERPKGSFSTLEIQRTEQGDSAMYLCASSFDRSSTTLHFGNGTRLTVT.

J is TRBJ2-6 and V is TRBV5-6; D is uncertain. Between the trimmed V and J ends, which lost 0 bases and 0 bases, there was a span of 1 base. The length of the CDR3 is 14 residues. Germline V gene data show CDR1 as SGHDT and CDR2 as YYEEEE. Written as DNA, the CDR3 is TGTGCCAGCAGCTTGGTCTCTGGGGCCAACGTCCTGACTTTC. Residues: CASSLVSGANVLTF. The full variable domain, completed using reference TRBV5-6 and TRBJ2-6, is DAGVTQSPTHLIKTRGQQVTLRCSPKSGHDTVSWYQQALGQGPQFIFQYYEEEERQRGNFPDRFSGHQFPNYSSELNVNALLLGDSALYLCASSLVSGANVLTFGAGSRLTVL.

About this clone itself: The same CDR3 is also encoded by other DNA sequences in this sample. CDR3 protein: CSVGQNTEAFF. The DNA for the CDR3 is TGCAGCGTTGGACAGAACACTGAAGCTTTCTTT. The chain combines TRBV29-1 with TRBJ1-1; no definite D call. Germline CDR1 reads SQVTM; CDR2 reads ANQGSEA. Trimming took off 4 bases at V and 1 base at J, with 4 bases between the two ends. The CDR3 length is 11 residues.

The rearrangement joins TRBV6-5 to TRBJ1-1, with D possibly TRBD1 on 6 matching bases. CDR1 MNHEY and CDR2 SVGAGI come from the germline V gene. This CDR3 has 13 amino acids. V was cut by 6 bases and J by 11 bases, with 19 bases left in between. This chain's CDR3 is CASSPNLGQRAFF. CDR3 sequence (DNA): TGTGCCAGCAGCCCCAACCTTGGACAGCGCGCTTTCTTT.